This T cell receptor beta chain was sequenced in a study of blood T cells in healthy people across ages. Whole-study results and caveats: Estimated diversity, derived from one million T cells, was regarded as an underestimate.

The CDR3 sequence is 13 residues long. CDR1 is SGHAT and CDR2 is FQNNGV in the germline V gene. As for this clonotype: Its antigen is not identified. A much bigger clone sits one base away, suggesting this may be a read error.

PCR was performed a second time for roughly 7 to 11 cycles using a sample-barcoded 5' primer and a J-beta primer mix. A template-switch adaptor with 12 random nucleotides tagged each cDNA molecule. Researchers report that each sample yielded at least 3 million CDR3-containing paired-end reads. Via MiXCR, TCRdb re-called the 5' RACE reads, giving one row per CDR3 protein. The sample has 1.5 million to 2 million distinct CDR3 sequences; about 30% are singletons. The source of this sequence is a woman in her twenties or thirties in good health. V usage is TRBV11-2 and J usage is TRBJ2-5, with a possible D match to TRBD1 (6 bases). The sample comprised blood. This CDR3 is CANSRRTEETQYF. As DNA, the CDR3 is TGTGCCAACAGCCGACGGACAGAAGAGACCCAGTACTTC.